This T cell receptor (beta chain) was captured by sequencing in a study of T cell responses to AZD1222 COVID-19 vaccine. Overall study results and limits: White British people made up most donors, females outnumbered males, and clonal diversity was possibly underestimated. Spike-wide vaccine-associated CD4 TCRs dominated at 160-218 and 743-854.

Analyses pooled second doses at about 4 or about 12 weeks. The germline V and J ends were trimmed by 0 bases and 6 bases, with 11 bases remaining between them. The CDR3 contains 13 residues. Germline V lookup: CDR1 SQVTM, CDR2 ANQGSEA. Sequencing used immunoSEQ multiplex PCR; TCRdb keeps in-frame clones, though not all of them. Seen here are 95,000 to 150,000 clones, about 88% observed once, and the top ten hold 3%. In its sample, this clone was seen once. Its antigen is unknown. Material: peripheral blood, obtained 28 days after the second AZD1222 dose. The rearrangement uses TRBV29-1 and TRBJ1-1; D is uncertain. The receptor's source is an adult who received the AZD1222 COVID-19 vaccine. This CDR3 is CSVEEGRVAEAFF. The CDR3 coding sequence is TGCAGCGTTGAAGAGGGGAGGGTTGCTGAAGCTTTCTTT.